The 3 T cell receptor beta chains below all came from one sample that was sequenced in a study of cytomegalovirus exposure and HLA in healthy donors. PCR was performed using 60 Vbeta and 13 Jbeta primers. Only in-frame clones appear in the TCRdb table, and some are missing; sequencing was by immunoSEQ multiplex PCR. The sample shows about 180,000 clones, 60% to 80% of them seen only once. The sequencing input was PBMCs. The receptors were gathered from a middle-aged man in good health and CMV-seropositive.

This clone turned up a few times. This chain connects TRBV19 to TRBJ2-5, with D possibly matching TRBD2 (5 bases). Germline V gives CDR1 LNHDA, CDR2 SQIVND (reference sequence). The V end lost 6 bases, the J end lost 2 bases, and 7 bases lay between the germline ends. The CDR3 is 12 residues long. The CDR3 region has the DNA TGTGCCAGTAGGGGAGATCAAGAGACCCAGTACTTC. It yields the protein CASRGDQETQYF.

The J gene is TRBJ1-5, the V gene TRBV18, with a weak D call TRBD1 (6 bases). Trimming removed 8 bases at V and 10 bases at J, with 24 bases between. Germline CDR1 is KGHSH and CDR2 is LQKENI. The CDR3 is made up of 15 amino acids. CDR3 amino acids: CASTKGRGGGFPQHF. For the CDR3, the DNA is TGTGCCAGCACGAAAGGCAGGGGCGGGGGTTTTCCCCAGCATTTT.

This clone showed up just a few times. The J gene is TRBJ2-2, the V gene TRBV5-6; tentatively, D is TRBD2 (6 bases). This CDR3 is 16 amino acids long. The V and J ends lost 1 base and 2 bases respectively, with 12 bases between them. Per the germline V gene, CDR1 is SGHDT and CDR2 is YYEEEE. This CDR3 reads CASSLFGGTNTGELFF. As DNA, the CDR3 is TGTGCCAGCAGCTTGTTCGGCGGGACCAACACCGGGGAGCTGTTTTTT.